The 2 T cell receptor beta chains listed next were all sequenced from one sample in a study of T cell changes during pregnancy in multiple sclerosis (dated by TCRdb to between 2017 and 2020). Library method: the immunoSEQ multiplex PCR assay. Held by TCRdb, this immuneACCESS table contains in-frame sequences only and omits some clones. Under half of the omission traces to an unresolved V gene where checked; the cause of the rest is unknown. The sample contains around 56,000 clones, about 90% of them found a single time. 2.5% to 3% of the sample is taken by the ten largest. Sequenced material: peripheral blood, taken in the third trimester of pregnancy. The receptors shown here come from a female donor in good health, enrolled as a control in a pregnancy study.

The V call is TRBV15, the J call TRBJ2-3, with 10 bases fitting TRBD1. Germline CDR1 LNHNV, CDR2 YYDKDF (reference sequence). CDR3 length: 18 residues. V was clipped by 1 base and J by 1 base; unmatched bases: 8. CDR3 bases: TGTGCCACCAGCAGAGCCCCAGGACAGGGGGGAGGCACAGATACGCAGTATTTT. This translates into CATSRAPGQGGGTDTQYF.

In this sample, this clone turned up a few times. A junction boundary mismatches the germline segment, possibly from a read error. This chain uses TRBV7-7 with TRBJ2-1, with D unclear. The CDR3 totals 15 residues. In germline, CDR1 is SSHAT, CDR2 FNYEAQ (reference sequence). The chain's CDR3 is CASSLDPLPYNEQFF. In DNA, the CDR3 is TGTGCTAGCAGCTTAGATCCACTCCCCTACAATGAGCAGTTCTTC.